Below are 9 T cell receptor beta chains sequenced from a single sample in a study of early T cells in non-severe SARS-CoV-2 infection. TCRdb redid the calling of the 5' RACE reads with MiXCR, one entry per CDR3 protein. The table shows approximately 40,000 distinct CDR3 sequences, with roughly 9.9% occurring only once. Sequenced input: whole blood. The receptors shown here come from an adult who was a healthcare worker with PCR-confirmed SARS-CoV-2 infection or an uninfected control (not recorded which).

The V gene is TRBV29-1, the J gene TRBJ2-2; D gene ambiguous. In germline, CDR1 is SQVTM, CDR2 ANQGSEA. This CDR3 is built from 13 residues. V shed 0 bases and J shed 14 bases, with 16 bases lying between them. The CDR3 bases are TGCAGCGTTGAAGAAGGCAGTACCAGTCCCCTGTTTTTT. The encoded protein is CSVEEGSTSPLFF.

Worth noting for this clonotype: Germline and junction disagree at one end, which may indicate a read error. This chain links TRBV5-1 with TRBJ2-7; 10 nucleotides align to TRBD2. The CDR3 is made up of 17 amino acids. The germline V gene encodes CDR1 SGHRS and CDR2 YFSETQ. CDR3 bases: TGCGCCAGCAGCTTGGATACAGCGGGGGGGCTAGGTTACGAGCAGCACTTC. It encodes CASSLDTAGGLGYEQHF.

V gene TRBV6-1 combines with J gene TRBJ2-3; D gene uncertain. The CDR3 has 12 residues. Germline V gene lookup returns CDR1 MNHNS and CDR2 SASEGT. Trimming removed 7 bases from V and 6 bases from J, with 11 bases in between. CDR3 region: CASKDRVDTQYF. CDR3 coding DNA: TGTGCCAGCAAAGATAGGGTGGATACGCAGTATTTT.

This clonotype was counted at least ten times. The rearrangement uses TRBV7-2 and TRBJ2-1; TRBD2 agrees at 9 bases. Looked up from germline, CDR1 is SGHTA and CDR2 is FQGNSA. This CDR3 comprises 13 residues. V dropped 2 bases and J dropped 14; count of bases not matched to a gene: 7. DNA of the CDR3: TGTGCCAGCAGCTTAATGCGGGGGGGCGTGGAGTTCTTC. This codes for CASSLMRGGVEFF.

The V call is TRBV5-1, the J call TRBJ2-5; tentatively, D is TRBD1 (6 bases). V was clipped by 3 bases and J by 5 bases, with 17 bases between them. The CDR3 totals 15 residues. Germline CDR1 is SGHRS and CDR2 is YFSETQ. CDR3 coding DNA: TGCGCCAGCAGCTCGCAACCTACAGGGTTTGAGACCCAGTACTTC. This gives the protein CASSSQPTGFETQYF.

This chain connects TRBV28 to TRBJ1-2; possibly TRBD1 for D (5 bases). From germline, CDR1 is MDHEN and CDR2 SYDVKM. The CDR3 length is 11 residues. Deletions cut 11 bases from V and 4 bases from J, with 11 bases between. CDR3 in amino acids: CASPTAYGYTF. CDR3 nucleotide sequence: TGTGCCTCCCCGACAGCCTATGGCTACACCTTC.

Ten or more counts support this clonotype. CDR3 DNA: TGTGCCAGCAGTTACGATGAATCTGGGGCCAACGTCCTGACTTTC. This codes for CASSYDESGANVLTF. The rearrangement links TRBV6-2 or TRBV6-3 to TRBJ2-6; D unclear. Germline V gene data show CDR1 as MNHEY and CDR2 as SVGEGT. The CDR3 is 15 amino acids. V was clipped by 2 bases and J by 1 base, with 6 bases between them.

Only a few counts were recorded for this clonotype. The CDR3 nucleotides are TGTGCCAGCAGCTCTCCAAGATCAGGGTTCTCTGGAAACACCATATATTTT. Protein product: CASSSPRSGFSGNTIYF. The V gene is TRBV7-6, the J gene TRBJ1-3; possible D gene TRBD1, 5 bases. The CDR3 spans 17 residues. V lost 4 bases and J lost 0, with 16 bases in between. The V gene's germline CDR1 is SGHVS and CDR2 FNYEAQ.

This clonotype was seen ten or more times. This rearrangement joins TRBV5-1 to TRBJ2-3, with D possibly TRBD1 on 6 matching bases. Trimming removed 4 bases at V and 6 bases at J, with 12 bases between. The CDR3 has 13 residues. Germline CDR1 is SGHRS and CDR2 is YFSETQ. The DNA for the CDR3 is TGCGCCAGCAGCGCCGGGACAATGGATACGCAGTATTTT. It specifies CASSAGTMDTQYF.